Only a few counts were recorded for the clone carrying this T cell receptor beta chain. Its antigen is currently unknown. The data were produced by immunoSEQ multiplex PCR, yet TCRdb's version contains in-frame clones alone and is incomplete. The sample gives 90,000 to 95,000 clones, around four fifths of which show up once; around 2.2% is in the top ten. The data belong to a study of glioma-infiltrating T cells after dendritic cell vaccination. Study outcomes and limitations: Higher TCR clonality did not directly relate to longer survival.

This CDR3 region has 15 residues. From germline, CDR1 is LNHDA and CDR2 SQIVND (reference sequence). V was pared by 4 bases and J by 0 bases, with 12 bases between. Described time point: after dendritic cell vaccination, including at tumor progression/relapse. Only patients with spare fresh-frozen tumor and over two years of follow-up were included. The TCR comes from a human donor with glioblastoma. The material was blood, obtained after dendritic cell vaccination. The chain couples TRBV19 to TRBJ1-2; possibly TRBD1 for D (6 bases). In DNA, the CDR3 is TGTGCCAGTAGTAAAGAAAGGACAGCTAACTATGGCTACACCTTC. Translating it yields CASSKERTANYGYTF.